The subject of this entry is one T cell receptor (beta chain). As yet, its antigen is unknown. The data belong to a study of cytomegalovirus exposure and HLA in healthy donors. Study-wide points: There were 150 to 200 TCR beta chains listed as cytomegalovirus-associated. It was shown in a later analysis that HLA-associated TCR beta chains were more clonally expanded than other, equally common chains.

Though nominally healthy at sampling, donors likely had unrecorded immune exposures. The PCR was carried out with 60 Vbeta primers and 13 Jbeta primers. In the authors' methods: Some 11 million of the 60 million to 90 million unique TCR beta chains counted in a later analysis were shared. Assay: immunoSEQ multiplex PCR; the TCRdb copy retains only in-frame clones and omits some. The DNA gave D and trimming, while V, J and clone size come from that table. Found here are about 140,000 clones, 75% to 90% of them singletons; the top ten hold about 1.3%. Trimming at V came to 4 bases and at J to 7 bases, leaving 11 bases not matched to a gene. The CDR3 extends over 16 amino acids. Germline V lookup: CDR1 SNHLY, CDR2 FYNNEI.

The sequenced sample was PBMCs. The TCR comes from a female donor in good health and CMV-seronegative. This chain joins TRBV2 and TRBJ2-5; 11 bases are a match to TRBD2. CDR3 loop: CASSVAAGTSGGTQYF. The CDR3 coding sequence is TGTGCCAGCAGTGTGGCGGCCGGGACTAGCGGAGGGACCCAGTACTTC.